Listed here is a single TCR beta chain. No antigen is known for it. There are no base qualities to consult, and no much larger clone falls within one base. This entry comes from a study of blood T cell repertoires in COVID-19 (dated by TCRdb to about 2020). Broadly, across the study: Samples covering the acute and convalescent phases of COVID-19 were provided by collaborators in the United States, Italy and Spain. The material from the prospective study consisted of cDNA or gDNA derived from T cells, B-cell-depleted T cells, or PBMCs. Subjects who had been exposed to COVID-19, were actively infected with it, or had recovered from it provided the deeply sampled blood TCRbeta repertoires that made up the dataset. The repertoires were released in a freely available public database intended as a resource for research on the immune response to SARS-CoV-2. Samples came from the ongoing ImmuneRACE study (first 160 participants) plus 1,254 subjects from 6 global collaborators. Nearly every sample came with metadata listing a de-identified subject ID, COVID-19 status, age in years and sex. Where available, HLA class I and class II types were taken from metadata supplied by the sample provider and were not determined by assay-based typing. Here is what the overall study found, with its caveats: The amount of clinical and demographic metadata varied by source and participant and was provided uncurated.

Whole blood was collected in K2EDTA tubes by collaborating institutions according to the institutions' own protocols. Collaborator samples were shipped for TCRbeta analysis as frozen whole blood, isolated PBMCs, or DNA extracted from either sample type. TCRbeta CDR3 regions were amplified from genomic DNA using the immunoSEQ Assay, a bias-controlled multiplex PCR. The original methods were these. Within the assay, amplification of reference gene primers was used to estimate how many nucleated cells each sample contained. To quantify the absolute abundance of each unique TCRbeta CDR3 rearrangement, sequence reads were collapsed and filtered. For each sample, productive Simpson clonality was calculated as the square root of Simpson's diversity index over productive rearrangements. TCRdb mirrors the immuneACCESS table, restricted to in-frame sequences. Some clones are absent from its copies; in checked studies, under half trace to an unresolved V gene, and the reason for the others is unknown. That table furnishes V, J and clone size, whereas the DNA furnished D and trimming. The sample has 300,000 to 450,000 clones on record, 85% of them singletons. The ten largest account for around 3.4% of the sample.

Relative to germline, V is missing 4 bases and J is missing 9 bases, with 6 bases of the junction outside any gene match. CDR1 is given as SNHLY and CDR2 as FYNNEI, both from the germline V gene. The CDR3 has 13 amino acids, counting the end cysteine and phenylalanine. The CDR3 DNA has 39 bases and is translated from base 1. This TCR came from a woman aged 18 to 35 with acute or convalescent COVID-19. Source material: peripheral blood. Recombination connected TRBV2 to TRBJ2-1; 7 of the junction bases match TRBD2. The CDR3 region has the sequence CASSGEGISEQFF. The nucleotides read TGTGCCAGCAGTGGGGAGGGTATCAGTGAGCAGTTCTTC.